This TCR beta chain was obtained from a study of OX40 agonist ivuxolimab in advanced cancers. Study-wide background: With a range of roughly 20 to 90, age averaged roughly 60 years, and around 80% were male.

The table came from immunoSEQ multiplex PCR; TCRdb's copy has only in-frame clones and leaves some out. The table has about 50,000 clones, 80% to 95% seen once. Source: CD4+ or CD8+ T cells sorted from blood, taken in a trial of the OX40 agonist ivuxolimab. The TCR sequence derives from an adult with an advanced solid tumor such as melanoma, head and neck, liver or kidney cancer.

The CDR3 is CASSLELRWSQETQYF. DNA for the CDR3: TGTGCCAGCAGCTTGGAGCTACGTTGGTCCCAAGAGACCCAGTACTTC. The V and J genes are TRBV5-5 and TRBJ2-5; no definite D call. This CDR3 spans 16 amino acids. V gave up 0 bases and J gave up 1 base, with 13 bases separating them. Per germline, CDR1 SGHKS and CDR2 YYEKEE (reference sequence).